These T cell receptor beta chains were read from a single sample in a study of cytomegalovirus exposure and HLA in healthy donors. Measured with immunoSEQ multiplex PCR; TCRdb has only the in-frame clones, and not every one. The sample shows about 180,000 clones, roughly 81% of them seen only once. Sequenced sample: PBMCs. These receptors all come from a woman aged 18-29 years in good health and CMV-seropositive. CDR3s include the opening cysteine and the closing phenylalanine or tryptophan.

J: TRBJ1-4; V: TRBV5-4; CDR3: CASRRGDNEKLFF
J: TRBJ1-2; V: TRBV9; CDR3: CASSGFGGTSRANYGYTF
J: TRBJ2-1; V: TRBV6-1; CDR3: CASSPSGGYNEQFF
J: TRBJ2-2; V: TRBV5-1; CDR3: CASSLAGQGAGELFF
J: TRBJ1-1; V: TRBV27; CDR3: CASRLTTGWGTEAFF
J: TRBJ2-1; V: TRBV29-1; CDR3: CSETGDGAENNEQFF
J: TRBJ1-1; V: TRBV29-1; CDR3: CSVSTGPETEAFF
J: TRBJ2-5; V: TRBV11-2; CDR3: CASSLEAGRLAQYF
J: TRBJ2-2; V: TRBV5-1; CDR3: CASHPGEGSGELFF
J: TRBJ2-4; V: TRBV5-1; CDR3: CASSLVGGQGNIQYF
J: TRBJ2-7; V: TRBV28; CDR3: CASSDLGAEQYF
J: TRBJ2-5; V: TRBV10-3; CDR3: CAIRTGGPESETQYF
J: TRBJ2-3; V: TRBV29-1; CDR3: CSERDRGSTDTQYF
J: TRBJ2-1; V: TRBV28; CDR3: CASSQNYGGVDEQFF
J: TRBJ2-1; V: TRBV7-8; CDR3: CASSALAGGPYEQFF
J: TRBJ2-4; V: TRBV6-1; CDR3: CASRAILAKNSQYF
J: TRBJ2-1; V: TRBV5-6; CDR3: CASSLAGQGDHNEQFF
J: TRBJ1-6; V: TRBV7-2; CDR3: CASSRVSSGSYNSPLHF
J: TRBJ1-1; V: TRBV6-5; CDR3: CASSYLPQGRNTEAFF
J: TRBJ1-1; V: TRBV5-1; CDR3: CASSFSAMNTEAFF
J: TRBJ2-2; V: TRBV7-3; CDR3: CASSPGGTGELFF
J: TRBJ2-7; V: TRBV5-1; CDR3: CASSSGTSGGLYEQYF
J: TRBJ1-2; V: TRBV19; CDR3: CASSIDIEDWRGYTF
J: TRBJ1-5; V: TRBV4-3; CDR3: CASSQDVGLFQPQHF
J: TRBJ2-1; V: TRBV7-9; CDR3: CASSLGGGAHNEQFF
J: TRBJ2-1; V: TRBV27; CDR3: CASSPLLRDRGPSRQFF
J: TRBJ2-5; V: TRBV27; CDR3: CASSPGGPETQYF
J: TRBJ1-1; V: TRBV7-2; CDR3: CASSLNREGSAEAFF
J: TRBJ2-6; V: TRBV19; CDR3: CASSIDGLSGANVLTF
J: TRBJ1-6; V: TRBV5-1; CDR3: CASSIRGGESYNSPLHF
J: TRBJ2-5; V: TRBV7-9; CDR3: CASSPQPTSGQETQYF
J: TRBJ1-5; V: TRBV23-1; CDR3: CALTGADQPQHF
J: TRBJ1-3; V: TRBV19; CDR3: CASRTTYRGSGNTIYF
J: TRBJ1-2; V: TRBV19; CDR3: CASSISENYGYTF
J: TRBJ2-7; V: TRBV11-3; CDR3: CASSARLGTSVSYEQYF
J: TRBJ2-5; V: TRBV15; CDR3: CATSRDRVYETQYF
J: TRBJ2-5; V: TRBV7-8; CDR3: CASSSSGGETQYF
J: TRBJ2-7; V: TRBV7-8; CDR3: CASSLAAAVQYF
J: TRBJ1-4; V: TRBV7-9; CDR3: CASSSSVTEPGEKLFF
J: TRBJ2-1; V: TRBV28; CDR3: CASSLRGGPYNEQFF
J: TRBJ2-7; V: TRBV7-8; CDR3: CASSLALGSGDHYEQYF
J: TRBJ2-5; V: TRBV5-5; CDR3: CASSLDSGGYSVKTQYF
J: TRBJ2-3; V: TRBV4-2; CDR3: CASKRAGGISDTQYF
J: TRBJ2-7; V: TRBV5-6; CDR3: CASSLYGSYEQYF
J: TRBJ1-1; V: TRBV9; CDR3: CASSSRDSGAFF
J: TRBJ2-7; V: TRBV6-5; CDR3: CASSSRDYSYEQYF
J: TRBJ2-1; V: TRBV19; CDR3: CASSISTGNSYNEQFF